Below, one TCR beta chain is given with its context. The CDR3 has 13 amino acids. CDR1 MNHEY and CDR2 SMNVEV come from the germline V gene (reference sequence). After removal of 8 bases from V and 4 bases from J, the junction contained 8 bases not matched to a gene. This entry comes from a study of cytomegalovirus exposure and HLA in healthy donors. Each donor's status was that of a healthy bone marrow donor. PCR primers comprised 60 Vbeta and 13 Jbeta primers. Sequenced by immunoSEQ multiplex PCR; TCRdb stores in-frame clones only, minus some. The table records hundreds of thousands of clones, roughly 85% of them present only once.

The source of this sequence is a male donor in good health and CMV-seronegative. This rearrangement joins TRBV27 to TRBJ2-7; 7 bases line up with TRBD1. Specimen: PBMCs. CDR3 DNA: TGTGCCAGCCAGCGGACAGGCTTATACGAGCAGTACTTC. Residues: CASQRTGLYEQYF.